The 21 T cell receptor beta chains listed next were all sequenced from one sample in a study of T-cell reconstitution after alpha-beta-depleted transplantation in children. Preparation of the TCRbeta library used unique molecular identifiers. TCRdb re-called the PCR reads with MiXCR, one entry per CDR3 protein. The table includes 800,000 to 1,000,000 distinct CDR3 sequences, less than 30% detected once. The starting material was PBMCs, mostly from graft donor cells, obtained 360 days after TCRalphabeta/CD19-depleted stem cell transplant. The receptor set was obtained from a boy in the first two years of life who had a stem cell transplant for SCID, so the T cells may come from the graft donor.

The chain uses TRBV12-3 or TRBV12-4 and TRBJ2-2, with 12 bases identical to TRBD2. J was trimmed by 8 bases and V by 5 bases; bases with no gene match: 12. The CDR3 spans 17 residues. CDR3 sequence reads: CASSHPSGGAEIGELFF. CDR3 nucleotides: TGTGCCAGCAGTCACCCTAGCGGGGGGGCCGAGATTGGGGAGCTGTTTTTT.

This chain connects TRBV10-3 to TRBJ2-3; TRBD1 agrees at 7 bases. With 7 bases clipped from V and 1 base from J, the junction kept 8 bases outside the gene matches. Germline assignment: CDR1 ENHRY and CDR2 SYGVKD. The CDR3 runs 15 residues. The CDR3 protein is CAITMTGTGTDTQYF. CDR3 in DNA: TGTGCCATCACCATGACAGGGACGGGCACAGATACGCAGTATTTT.

This clonotype has more than one count but fewer than ten. The CDR3 nucleotides are TGTGCCAGCAGCAATCCGGGACTCCGGTCTGACTTC. It yields the protein CASSNPGLRSDF. The V gene is TRBV21-1, the J gene TRBJ2-5; the table's D call, TRBD2, was not checked against the DNA. TRBV21-1 is an annotated pseudogene. There are 12 residues in the CDR3.

The rearrangement joins TRBV5-1 to TRBJ2-7, with D maybe TRBD1 (6 bases). CDR3 length equals 18 residues. Germline values: CDR1 SGHRS, CDR2 YFSETQ. V was pared by 1 base and J by 2 bases, with 22 bases between. The CDR3 protein is CASSLQAGEVRRAYEQYF. DNA for the CDR3: TGCGCCAGCAGCTTGCAGGCAGGGGAAGTCCGGCGGGCCTACGAGCAGTACTTC.

The V call is TRBV28, the J call TRBJ1-4; no firm D call. V was pared by 8 bases and J by 3 bases, with 13 bases between. CDR3 length: 14 residues. Germline CDR1 is MDHEN and CDR2 is SYDVKM. CDR3 nucleotides: TGTGCCAGCGGCCCTGTAATCGCTAATGAAAAACTGTTTTTT. Its protein product is CASGPVIANEKLFF. Looking up the rest from reference TRBV28 and TRBJ1-4 gives the full variable domain: DVKVTQSSRYLVKRTGEKVFLECVQDMDHENMFWYRQDPGLGLRLIYFSYDVKMKEKGDIPEGYSVSREKKERFSLILESASTNQTSMYLCASGPVIANEKLFFGSGTQLSVL.

The chain has TRBV10-3 and TRBJ1-1, with D possibly TRBD1 on 5 matching bases. Germline CDR1 is ENHRY and CDR2 is SYGVKD. This CDR3 spans 15 amino acids. V was shortened by 3 bases and J by 8 bases, with 19 bases between the two germline ends. In DNA form, the CDR3 reads TGTGCCATCAGTGACTCGGGGGTGGGGAGTCGAGAAGCTTTCTTT. Its translation: CAISDSGVGSREAFF.

DNA for the CDR3: TGTGCCAGCTCACGAACGGATAAGGGCTACGAGCAGTACTTC. It codes for CASSRTDKGYEQYF. This rearrangement joins TRBV18 to TRBJ2-7; D is ambiguous. Germline CDR1 reads KGHSH; CDR2 reads LQKENI. V lost 4 bases and J lost 3, with 13 bases in between. The CDR3 totals 14 residues. Variable domain in full (rest from reference TRBV18 and TRBJ2-7): NAGVMQNPRHLVRRRGQEARLRCSPMKGHSHVYWYRQLPEEGLKFMVYLQKENIIDESGMPKERFSAEFPKEGPSILRIQQVVRGDSAAYFCASSRTDKGYEQYFGPGTRLTVT.

J is TRBJ1-3 and V is TRBV5-6, with D tentatively TRBD1 (6 bases). The CDR3 spans 15 residues. Trimming stripped 2 bases from V and 4 bases from J, with 13 bases between. Germline CDR1 is SGHDT and CDR2 is YYEEEE. CDR3 amino acids: CASSFLQGLGNTIYF. The CDR3 coding sequence is TGTGCCAGCAGCTTTCTCCAGGGGCTAGGAAACACCATATATTTT.

This clonotype was seen more than once but under ten times. The chain has TRBV4-2 and TRBJ2-2; unclear D gene. This CDR3 is built from 16 residues. The germline gives CDR1 LGHNA, CDR2 YNFKEQ. Trimming cost V 0 bases and J 4 bases, with 12 bases left between them. The chain's CDR3 is CASSQERQVLTGELFF. The CDR3 DNA follows: TGTGCCAGCAGCCAAGAAAGGCAGGTCCTCACCGGGGAGCTGTTTTTT.

This chain uses TRBV7-2 with TRBJ1-2; D is perhaps TRBD1 (5 bases). V was cut by 6 bases and J by 1 base, with 15 bases left in between. Germline values: CDR1 SGHTA, CDR2 FQGNSA. The CDR3 extends over 15 amino acids. For the CDR3, the DNA is TGTGCCAGCAGTGGATGGGCAGGGCATAACTATGGCTACACCTTC. Protein product: CASSGWAGHNYGYTF.

The rearrangement uses TRBV5-1 and TRBJ1-1; possible D gene TRBD1, 5 bases. Germline values: CDR1 SGHRS, CDR2 YFSETQ. This CDR3 contains 14 residues. Trimming took off 4 bases at V and 4 bases at J, with 14 bases between the two ends. Here the CDR3 DNA reads TGCGCCAGCAGCCCCAGGGACTTGAGCACTGAAGCTTTCTTT. Translation: CASSPRDLSTEAFF.

This clonotype has a handful of counts. The V gene is TRBV20-1, the J gene TRBJ1-5, with 7 bases that match TRBD1. Germline V gives CDR1 DFQATT, CDR2 SNEGSKA (reference sequence). V shed 0 bases, J shed 0 bases, and the junction held 8 bases outside the gene matches. CDR3 size: 17 residues. The CDR3 sequence: CSARDRQGRYSNQPQHF. The CDR3 nucleotides are TGCAGTGCTAGAGATCGACAGGGCCGTTATAGCAATCAGCCCCAGCATTTT.

This clonotype was detected many times. The gene calls are TRBV12-3 or TRBV12-4 and TRBJ2-7; TRBD1 aligns across 7 bases. CDR3 length equals 14 residues. V shed 6 bases, J shed 2 bases, and the junction held 7 bases outside the gene matches. The CDR3 nucleotides are TGTGCCAGCAGCCAGACAGGGCTCCCCTACGAGCAGTACTTC. It encodes CASSQTGLPYEQYF.

This rearrangement joins TRBV14 to TRBJ1-1; the match to TRBD1 covers 7 bases. Losses at the gene ends were 3 bases for V and 3 bases for J; bases not matched to a gene: 7. In germline, CDR1 is SGHDN, CDR2 FVKESK. The CDR3 is 15 amino acids. The CDR3 region is CASSHRGLTDTEAFF. The CDR3 DNA sequence: TGTGCCAGCAGCCATAGGGGGCTAACGGACACTGAAGCTTTCTTT.

The V call is TRBV18, the J call TRBJ2-1; D remains ambiguous. The length of the CDR3 is 14 residues. CDR1 and CDR2 (germline): KGHSH, LQKENI. Trimming left V 0 bases short and J 6 bases short, with 9 bases between. This chain's CDR3 is CASSPPARTNEQFF. The CDR3 DNA is TGTGCCAGCTCACCACCGGCCCGCACCAATGAGCAGTTCTTC.

DNA for the CDR3: TGTGCCAGCAAAGATAATCGGGGGGCGGATGAGCAGTTCTTC. It translates to CASKDNRGADEQFF. The chain joins TRBV2 to TRBJ2-1; D might be TRBD2 (7 bases). The CDR3 is 14 amino acids. The ends were cut back, 7 bases at V and 8 bases at J, with 18 bases in the middle. Germline-derived CDR1 and CDR2 are SNHLY and FYNNEI.

This clonotype was observed a few times. Its ends do not fully match the called genes, so a read error is possible. This chain links TRBV7-9 with TRBJ2-2; 7 bases align to TRBD1. CDR3 length equals 16 residues. Looked up from germline, CDR1 is SEHNR and CDR2 is FQNEAQ (reference sequence). DNA of the CDR3: TGTGCCAGCAGATTAGGGACAGCTGCGAACACCGGGGAGCTGTTTTTT. Its protein product is CASRLGTAANTGELFF.

V usage is TRBV7-2 and J usage is TRBJ1-4; D call uncertain. V lost 1 base, J lost 6 bases, and 15 bases lay in between. The CDR3 spans 16 residues. Germline V gene sequence: CDR1 SGHTA, CDR2 FQGNSA. CDR3 amino acids: CASSLVAGPQYEKLFF. In DNA, the CDR3 is TGTGCCAGCAGCTTAGTTGCTGGGCCTCAGTATGAAAAACTGTTTTTT.

This sequence joins TRBV25-1 and TRBJ1-3, with D uncertain. The V and J ends lost 6 bases and 0 bases respectively, with 6 bases between them. The germline CDR1 and CDR2 sequences are MGHDK and SYGVNS. The CDR3 is 13 amino acids. CDR3 region: CASRENSGNTIYF. The CDR3 DNA follows: TGTGCCAGCAGGGAGAACTCTGGAAACACCATATATTTT.

The chain recombines TRBV3-1 with TRBJ1-1; 10 nucleotides align to TRBD1. After removal of 8 bases from V and 10 bases from J, the junction contained 4 bases not matched to a gene. CDR3 length: 11 residues. Germline V gene sequence: CDR1 LGHDT, CDR2 YNNKEL (reference sequence). DNA for the CDR3: TGTGCCAGCCGGGACAGGGGTAGAGCTTTCTTT. Translation: CASRDRGRAFF.

The V and J genes are TRBV6-2 or TRBV6-3 and TRBJ1-5, with 7 bases identical to TRBD1. The CDR3 runs 15 residues. J was trimmed by 3 bases and V by 5 bases; bases with no gene match: 7. Germline CDR1 is MNHEY and CDR2 is SVGEGT. For the CDR3, the DNA is TGTGCCAGCAGTCCGGGACAGCGGGTCAATCAGCCCCAGCATTTT. Translated, it gives CASSPGQRVNQPQHF.